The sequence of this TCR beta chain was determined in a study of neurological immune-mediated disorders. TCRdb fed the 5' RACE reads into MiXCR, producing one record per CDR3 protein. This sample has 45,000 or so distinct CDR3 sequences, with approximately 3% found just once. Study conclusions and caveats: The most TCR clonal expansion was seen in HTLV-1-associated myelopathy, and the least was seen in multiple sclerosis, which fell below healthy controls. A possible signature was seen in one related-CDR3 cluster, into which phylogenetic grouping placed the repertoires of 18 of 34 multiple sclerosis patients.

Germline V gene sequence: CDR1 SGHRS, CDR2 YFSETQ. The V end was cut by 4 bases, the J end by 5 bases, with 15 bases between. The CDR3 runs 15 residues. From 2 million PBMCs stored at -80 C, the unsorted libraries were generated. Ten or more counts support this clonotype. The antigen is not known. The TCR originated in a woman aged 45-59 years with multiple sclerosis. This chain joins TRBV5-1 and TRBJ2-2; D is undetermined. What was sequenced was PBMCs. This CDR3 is CASSQAVVGTGELFF. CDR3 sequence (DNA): TGCGCCAGCAGCCAGGCCGTTGTGGGGACCGGGGAGCTGTTTTTT. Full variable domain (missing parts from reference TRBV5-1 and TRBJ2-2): KAGVTQTPRYLIKTRGQQVTLSCSPISGHRSVSWYQQTPGQGLQFLFEYFSETQRNKGNFPGRFSGRQFSNSRSEMNVSTLELGDSALYLCASSQAVVGTGELFFGEGSRLTVL.